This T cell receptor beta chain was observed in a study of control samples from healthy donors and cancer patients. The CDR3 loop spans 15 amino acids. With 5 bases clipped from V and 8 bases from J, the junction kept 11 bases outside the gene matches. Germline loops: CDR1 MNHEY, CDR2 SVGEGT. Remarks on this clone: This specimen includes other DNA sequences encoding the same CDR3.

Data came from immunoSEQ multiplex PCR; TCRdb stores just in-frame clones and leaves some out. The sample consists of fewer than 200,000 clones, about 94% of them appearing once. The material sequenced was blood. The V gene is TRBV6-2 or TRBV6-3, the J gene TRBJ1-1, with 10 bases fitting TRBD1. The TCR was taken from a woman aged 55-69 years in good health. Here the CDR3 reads CASSLDPDRGTEAFF. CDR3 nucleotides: TGTGCCAGCAGTCTGGACCCGGACAGGGGGACCGAAGCTTTCTTT.